These T cell receptor beta chains were read from a single sample in a study of T cell changes during pregnancy in multiple sclerosis. TCRdb's copy holds only in-frame clones and misses some; the assay was immunoSEQ multiplex PCR. The sample carries 120,000 or so clones, approximately 94% recorded once. Sequenced here: peripheral blood, sampled before pregnancy. The receptors originated from a female donor with multiple sclerosis, enrolled in a pregnancy study. CDR3s include the opening cysteine and the closing phenylalanine or tryptophan. Each record gives: J gene, clone size, D gene, V gene, CDR3 protein, CDR3 DNA. A D gene is named only where the DNA matches it firmly. Where a row states a size, it is once, few, many or the class of an expanded clone; other rows omit it.

TRBJ1-2 | - | - | TRBV7-9 | CASSLEGGNGYTF | TGTGCCAGCAGCTTAGAGGGAGGAAATGGCTACACCTTC
TRBJ2-1 | - | - | TRBV11-2 | CASSLYPGNSYNEQFF | TGTGCCAGCAGCTTATACCCGGGGAATTCCTACAATGAGCAGTTCTTC
TRBJ2-3 | - | - | TRBV20-1 | CSAPILDTQYF | TGCAGTGCCCCTATTTTGGATACGCAGTATTTT
TRBJ2-7 | - | TRBD1 | TRBV5-4 | CASSLAWVGGNEQYF | TGTGCCAGCAGCTTGGCCTGGGTAGGGGGCAACGAGCAGTACTTC
TRBJ2-5 | - | - | TRBV5-5 | CASSLGLTQETQYF | TGTGCCAGCAGCTTGGGACTAACCCAAGAGACCCAGTACTTC
TRBJ2-3 | - | - | TRBV7-3 | CASSPGGRGGVTDTQYF | TGTGCCAGCAGTCCAGGGGGCCGGGGAGGGGTCACAGATACGCAGTATTTT
TRBJ2-5 | - | TRBD1 | TRBV7-8 | CASSLVLAVGRGRETQYF | TGTGCCAGCAGCTTAGTCTTGGCCGTGGGCAGGGGGCGGGAGACCCAGTACTTC
TRBJ1-2 | - | - | TRBV5-6 | CASRKISDGYTF | TGTGCCAGCAGAAAAATCTCAGATGGCTACACCTTC
TRBJ1-1 | - | - | TRBV29-1 | CSVEMGGVTEAFF | TGCAGCGTTGAAATGGGGGGAGTCACTGAAGCTTTCTTT
TRBJ1-1 | few | TRBD1 | TRBV5-5 | CASSLYWTGAYTEAFF | TGTGCCAGCAGCTTGTATTGGACAGGGGCCTACACTGAAGCTTTCTTT
TRBJ1-3 | - | TRBD1 | TRBV11-2 | CASSPGTVSGNTIYF | TGTGCCAGCAGCCCGGGGACAGTGTCTGGAAACACCATATATTTT
TRBJ2-1 | once | TRBD2 | TRBV7-3 | CASSLVGGPYNEQFF | TGTGCCAGCAGCTTAGTGGGAGGGCCCTACAATGAGCAGTTCTTC
TRBJ1-2 | - | - | TRBV30 | CAWSVTRQLNYGYTF | TGTGCCTGGAGTGTTACTCGACAACTTAACTATGGCTACACCTTC
TRBJ1-6 | - | TRBD1 | TRBV27 | CASSIDRGPGSPLHF | TGTGCCAGCAGTATCGACAGGGGACCTGGTTCACCCCTCCACTTT
TRBJ2-1 | - | TRBD2 | TRBV5-1 | CASSFGLAGGDEQFF | TGCGCCAGCAGCTTCGGACTAGCGGGAGGGGATGAGCAGTTCTTC
TRBJ2-7 | - | TRBD1 | TRBV19 | CASSWTGDSYEQYF | TGTGCCAGTAGCTGGACAGGGGACTCCTACGAGCAGTACTTC
TRBJ2-2 | - | - | TRBV6-8 | CASSRDTGELFF | TGTGCCAGCAGCCGCGACACCGGGGAGCTGTTTTTT
TRBJ1-6 | - | TRBD1 | TRBV5-1 | CASSVEGAGSPLHF | TGCGCCAGCAGCGTAGAGGGGGCCGGATCACCCCTCCACTTT
TRBJ2-1 | - | - | TRBV7-2 | CASSFYPEQFF | TGTGCCAGCAGCTTCTACCCTGAGCAGTTCTTC
TRBJ1-2 | - | - | TRBV5-1 | CASKVSEEGGGYGYTF | TGCGCCAGCAAAGTGTCCGAGGAGGGGGGGGGCTATGGCTACACCTTC
TRBJ2-4 | - | - | TRBV21-1 | CASSTLRYRGSGNIQYF | TGTGCCAGCAGCACCCTACGGTATAGGGGTTCGGGAAACATTCAGTACTTC
TRBJ1-3 | - | - | TRBV5-5 | CASSLDRSSGNTIYF | TGTGCCAGCAGCTTGGACAGGAGCTCTGGAAACACCATATATTTT
TRBJ2-6 | - | TRBD1 | TRBV29-1 | CSVRSGTGASGANVLTF | TGCAGCGTTCGATCCGGGACAGGGGCCTCTGGGGCCAACGTCCTGACTTTC
TRBJ2-3 | - | TRBD2 | TRBV18 | CASSPPLAGNTDTQYF | TGTGCCAGCTCACCACCACTAGCGGGTAACACAGATACGCAGTATTTT
TRBJ1-4 | - | - | TRBV5-1 | CASSLSTGSSGKLFF | TGCGCCAGCAGCTTGAGTACGGGATCTTCTGGAAAACTGTTTTTT
TRBJ2-6 | - | TRBD1 | TRBV6-1 | CASNSHTGAPNVLTF | TGTGCCAGCAATAGTCACACAGGGGCCCCTAACGTCCTGACTTTC
TRBJ2-1 | - | - | TRBV18 | CASSSYNEQFF | TGTGCCAGCTCATCATACAATGAGCAGTTCTTC
TRBJ2-3 | few | - | TRBV6-5 | CASSDRWSTDTQYF | TGTGCCAGCAGTGACAGATGGAGCACAGATACGCAGTATTTT
TRBJ1-1 | - | TRBD1 | TRBV19 | CASRDRVGTEAFF | TGTGCCAGTAGGGACAGGGTGGGCACTGAAGCTTTCTTT
TRBJ1-1 | - | TRBD1 | TRBV5-5 | CASSLVGTGFKVTEAFF | TGTGCCAGCAGCTTGGTTGGGACAGGGTTCAAGGTAACTGAAGCTTTCTTT
TRBJ2-7 | - | - | TRBV6-1 | CASSERGYEQYF | TGTGCCAGCAGTGAAAGGGGTTACGAGCAGTACTTC
TRBJ2-3 | - | - | TRBV7-8 | CASRIGTSTDTQYF | TGTGCCAGCAGGATCGGGACTAGCACAGATACGCAGTATTTT
TRBJ1-2 | - | - | TRBV7-3 | CASSPAGGYGYTF | TGTGCCAGCAGCCCGGCGGGCGGCTATGGCTACACCTTC
TRBJ1-2 | - | - | TRBV7-9 | CASSGWDINGDGYTF | TGTGCCAGCAGCGGTTGGGACATCAACGGCGATGGCTACACCTTC
TRBJ1-2 | - | TRBD1 | TRBV29-1 | CSVSPTGTGVYGYTF | TGCAGCGTCTCGCCGACAGGGACAGGGGTCTATGGCTACACCTTC
TRBJ2-7 | - | - | TRBV18 | CASSPSTSYEQYF | TGTGCCAGCTCACCCTCGACAAGCTACGAGCAGTACTTC
TRBJ2-1 | - | TRBD1 | TRBV7-3 | CASSSLPPRQGRYNEQFF | TGTGCCAGCAGCTCCCTCCCCCCGCGACAGGGTCGTTACAATGAGCAGTTCTTC
TRBJ2-1 | - | TRBD2 | TRBV5-4 | CASSLSSGAYNEQFF | TGTGCCAGCAGCTTGTCTAGCGGGGCTTACAATGAGCAGTTCTTC
TRBJ2-3 | - | TRBD1 | TRBV27 | CASYQGARSDTQYF | TGTGCCAGTTACCAGGGGGCGCGCTCAGATACGCAGTATTTT
TRBJ1-1 | once | TRBD1 | TRBV6-1 | CASSRDRGHPEAFF | TGTGCCAGCAGCCGCGACAGGGGGCACCCTGAAGCTTTCTTT
TRBJ1-3 | once | - | TRBV6-1 | CASTPTGQIGNTIYF | TGTGCCAGCACCCCTACAGGACAGATTGGAAACACCATATATTTT
TRBJ1-4 | - | TRBD1 | TRBV19 | CASSAGDRFNEKLFF | TGTGCCAGTAGCGCCGGGGACAGATTTAATGAAAAACTGTTTTTT
TRBJ2-3 | - | - | TRBV4-2 | CASSRRDTDTQYF | TGTGCCAGCAGCCGGAGGGACACAGATACGCAGTATTTT
TRBJ1-1 | - | - | TRBV6-6 | CASLQGDMNTEAFF | TGTGCCAGCCTTCAGGGTGACATGAACACTGAAGCTTTCTTT
TRBJ1-6 | - | TRBD1 | TRBV18 | CASSPLSGGSPLHF | TGTGCCAGCTCACCACTTTCAGGGGGTTCACCCCTCCACTTT
TRBJ2-3 | - | TRBD1 | TRBV6-1 | CASRDGQGASDTQYF | TGTGCCAGCAGAGACGGACAGGGGGCCTCAGATACGCAGTATTTT
TRBJ2-7 | - | - | TRBV6-6 | CASSYSSYEQYF | TGTGCCAGCAGTTACTCTAGCTACGAGCAGTACTTC
TRBJ2-5 | - | - | TRBV18 | CASSPPSVQTQYF | TGTGCCAGCTCACCACCGAGCGTACAGACCCAGTACTTC
TRBJ2-2 | - | TRBD2 | TRBV6-6 | CASSYRTRTTGELFF | TGTGCCAGCAGTTACCGGACTAGAACTACCGGGGAGCTGTTTTTT
TRBJ1-1 | once | - | TRBV28 | CASSSAAVKAFF | TGTGCCAGCAGTTCCGCGGCGGTGAAAGCTTTCTTT
TRBJ2-7 | - | TRBD2 | TRBV5-1 | CASSSGLAGALTYEQYF | TGCGCCAGCAGCTCGGGACTAGCGGGGGCCCTTACCTACGAGCAGTACTTC
TRBJ1-2 | - | TRBD1 | TRBV2 | CASTKSDGQGAYGYTF | TGTGCCAGCACCAAATCCGACGGACAGGGGGCTTACGGCTACACCTTC
TRBJ2-1 | - | TRBD1 | TRBV9 | CASSVPGTGIGDEQFF | TGTGCCAGCAGCGTTCCCGGGACAGGGATTGGCGATGAGCAGTTCTTC
TRBJ1-1 | - | - | TRBV19 | CASKGARAFF | TGTGCCAGTAAGGGAGCGCGGGCTTTCTTT